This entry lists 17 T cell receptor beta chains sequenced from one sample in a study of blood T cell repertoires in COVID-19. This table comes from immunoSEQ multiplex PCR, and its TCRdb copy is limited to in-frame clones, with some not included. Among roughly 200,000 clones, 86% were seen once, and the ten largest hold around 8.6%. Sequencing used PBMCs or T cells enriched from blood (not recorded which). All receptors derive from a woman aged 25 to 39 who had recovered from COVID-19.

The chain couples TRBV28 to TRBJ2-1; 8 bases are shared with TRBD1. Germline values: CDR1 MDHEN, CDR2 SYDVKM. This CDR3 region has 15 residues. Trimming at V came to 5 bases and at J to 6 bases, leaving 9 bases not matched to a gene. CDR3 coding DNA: TGTGCCAGCAGTCCTTACAGGGGACAGGTCAATGAGCAGTTCTTC. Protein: CASSPYRGQVNEQFF.

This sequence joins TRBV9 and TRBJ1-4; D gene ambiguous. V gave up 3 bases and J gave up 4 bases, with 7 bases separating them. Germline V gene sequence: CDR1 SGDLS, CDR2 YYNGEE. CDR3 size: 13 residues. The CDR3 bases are TGTGCCAGCAGCGATCTTCTTAATGAAAAACTGTTTTTT. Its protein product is CASSDLLNEKLFF.

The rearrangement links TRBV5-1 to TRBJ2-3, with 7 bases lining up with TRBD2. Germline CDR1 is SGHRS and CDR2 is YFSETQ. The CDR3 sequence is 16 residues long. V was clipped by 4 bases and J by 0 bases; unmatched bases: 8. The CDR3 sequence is CASSPDSGFSTDTQYF. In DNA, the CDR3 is TGCGCCAGCAGCCCCGATAGCGGGTTTAGCACAGATACGCAGTATTTT.

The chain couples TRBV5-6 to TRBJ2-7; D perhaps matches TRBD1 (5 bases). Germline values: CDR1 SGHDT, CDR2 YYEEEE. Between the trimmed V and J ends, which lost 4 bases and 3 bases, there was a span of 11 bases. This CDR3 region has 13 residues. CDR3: CASSPWGFYEQYF. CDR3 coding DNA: TGTGCCAGCAGCCCATGGGGCTTCTACGAGCAGTACTTC.

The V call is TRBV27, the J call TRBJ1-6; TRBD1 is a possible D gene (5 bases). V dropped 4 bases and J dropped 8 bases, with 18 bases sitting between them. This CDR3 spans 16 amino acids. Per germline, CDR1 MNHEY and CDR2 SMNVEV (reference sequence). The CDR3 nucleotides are TGTGCCAGCAGTTCGACAGACGGGCGGCCGCATTCACCCCTCCACTTT. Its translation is CASSSTDGRPHSPLHF.

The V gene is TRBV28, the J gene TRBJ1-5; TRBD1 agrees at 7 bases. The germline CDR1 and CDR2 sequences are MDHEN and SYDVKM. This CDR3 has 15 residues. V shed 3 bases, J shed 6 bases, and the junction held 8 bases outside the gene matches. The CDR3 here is CASSFDRARSQPQHF. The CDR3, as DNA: TGTGCCAGCAGTTTTGACAGGGCCCGGAGTCAGCCCCAGCATTTT.

CDR3 coding DNA: TGCGCCAGCAGCCAGGCGGGTCTTGGACAGGGGGCTATGAATGAGCAGTTCTTC. This translates into CASSQAGLGQGAMNEQFF. J is TRBJ2-1 and V is TRBV4-1; 11 bases align to TRBD1. The V and J ends lost 3 bases and 7 bases, in that order; junction bases with no gene match: 14. The germline V gene has CDR1 MGHRA and CDR2 YSYEKL. This CDR3 region has 18 residues.

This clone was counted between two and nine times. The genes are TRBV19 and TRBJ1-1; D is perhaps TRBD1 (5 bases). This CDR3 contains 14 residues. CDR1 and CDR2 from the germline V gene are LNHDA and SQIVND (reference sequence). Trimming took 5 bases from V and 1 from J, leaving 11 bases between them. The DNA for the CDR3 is TGTGCCAGTAGTCCTGGGAGGGGGAACACTGAAGCTTTCTTT. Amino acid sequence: CASSPGRGNTEAFF. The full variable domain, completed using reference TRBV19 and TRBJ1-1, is DGGITQSPKYLFRKEGQNVTLSCEQNLNHDAMYWYRQDPGQGLRLIYYSQIVNDFQKGDIAEGYSVSREKKESFPLTVTSAQKNPTAFYLCASSPGRGNTEAFFGQGTRLTVV.

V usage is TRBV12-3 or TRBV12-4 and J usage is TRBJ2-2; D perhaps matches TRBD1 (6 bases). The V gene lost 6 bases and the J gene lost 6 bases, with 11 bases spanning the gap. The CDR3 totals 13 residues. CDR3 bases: TGTGCCAGCAGACGAACAGGGCCCGGGGAGCTGTTTTTT. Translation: CASRRTGPGELFF.

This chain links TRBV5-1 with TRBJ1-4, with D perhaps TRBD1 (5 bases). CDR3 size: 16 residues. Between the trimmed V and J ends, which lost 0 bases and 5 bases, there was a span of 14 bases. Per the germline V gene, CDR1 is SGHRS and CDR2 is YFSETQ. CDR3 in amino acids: CASSLGPGVGNEKLFF. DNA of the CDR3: TGCGCCAGCAGCTTGGGTCCGGGGGTAGGGAATGAAAAACTGTTTTTT.

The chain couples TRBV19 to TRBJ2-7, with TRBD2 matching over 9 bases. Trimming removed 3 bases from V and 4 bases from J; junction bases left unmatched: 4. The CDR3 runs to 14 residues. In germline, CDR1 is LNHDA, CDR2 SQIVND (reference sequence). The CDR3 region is CASSISGRRYEQYF. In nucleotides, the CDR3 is TGTGCCAGTAGTATCAGCGGGAGGAGGTACGAGCAGTACTTC. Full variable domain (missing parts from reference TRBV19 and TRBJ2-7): DGGITQSPKYLFRKEGQNVTLSCEQNLNHDAMYWYRQDPGQGLRLIYYSQIVNDFQKGDIAEGYSVSREKKESFPLTVTSAQKNPTAFYLCASSISGRRYEQYFGPGTRLTVT.

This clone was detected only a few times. As DNA, the CDR3 is TGTGCCATCAGTGACGGACAGGGGGCTTCACCCCTCCACTTT. Protein sequence: CAISDGQGASPLHF. The chain links TRBV10-3 to TRBJ1-6; TRBD1 agrees at 11 bases. V was clipped by 3 bases and J by 9 bases; unmatched bases: 1. CDR1 is ENHRY, CDR2 SYGVKD, per germline. The CDR3 is 14 amino acids.

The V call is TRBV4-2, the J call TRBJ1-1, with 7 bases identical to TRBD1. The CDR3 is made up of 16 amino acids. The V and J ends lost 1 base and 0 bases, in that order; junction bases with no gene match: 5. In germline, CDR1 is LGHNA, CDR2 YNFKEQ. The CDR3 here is CASSQGGQPMNTEAFF. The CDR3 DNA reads TGTGCCAGCAGCCAAGGGGGACAGCCTATGAACACTGAAGCTTTCTTT.

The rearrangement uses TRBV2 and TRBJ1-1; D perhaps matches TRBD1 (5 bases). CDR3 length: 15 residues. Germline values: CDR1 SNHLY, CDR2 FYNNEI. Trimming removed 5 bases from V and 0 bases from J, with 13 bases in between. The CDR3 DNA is TGTGCCAGCAGTTCGGAGGGGTCCATGAACACTGAAGCTTTCTTT. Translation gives CASSSEGSMNTEAFF.

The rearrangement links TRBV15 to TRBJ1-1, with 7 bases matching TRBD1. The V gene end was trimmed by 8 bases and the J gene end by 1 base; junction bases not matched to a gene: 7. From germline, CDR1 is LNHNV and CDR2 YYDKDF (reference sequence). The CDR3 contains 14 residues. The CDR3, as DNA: TGTGCCACCTCACGGACAGGCGAGAACACTGAAGCTTTCTTT. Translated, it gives CATSRTGENTEAFF. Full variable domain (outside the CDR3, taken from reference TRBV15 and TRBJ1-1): DAMVIQNPRYQVTQFGKPVTLSCSQTLNHNVMYWYQQKSSQAPKLLFHYYDKDFNNEADTPDNFQSRRPNTSFCFLDIRSPGLGDTAMYLCATSRTGENTEAFFGQGTRLTVV.

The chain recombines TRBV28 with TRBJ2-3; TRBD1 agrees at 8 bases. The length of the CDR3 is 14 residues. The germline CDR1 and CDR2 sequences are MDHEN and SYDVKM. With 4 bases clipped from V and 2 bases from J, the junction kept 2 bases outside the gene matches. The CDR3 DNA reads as TGTGCCAGCAGTTGGACAGGGTACACAGATACGCAGTATTTT. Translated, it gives CASSWTGYTDTQYF.

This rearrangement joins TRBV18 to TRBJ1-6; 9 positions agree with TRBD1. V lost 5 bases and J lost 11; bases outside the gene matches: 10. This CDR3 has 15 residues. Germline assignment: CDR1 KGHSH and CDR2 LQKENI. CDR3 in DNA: TGTGCCAGCTCATCATCCGGGACAGGGATCACACCCCTCCACTTT. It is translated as CASSSSGTGITPLHF. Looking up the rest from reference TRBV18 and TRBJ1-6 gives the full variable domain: NAGVMQNPRHLVRRRGQEARLRCSPMKGHSHVYWYRQLPEEGLKFMVYLQKENIIDESGMPKERFSAEFPKEGPSILRIQQVVRGDSAAYFCASSSSGTGITPLHFGNGTRLTVT.